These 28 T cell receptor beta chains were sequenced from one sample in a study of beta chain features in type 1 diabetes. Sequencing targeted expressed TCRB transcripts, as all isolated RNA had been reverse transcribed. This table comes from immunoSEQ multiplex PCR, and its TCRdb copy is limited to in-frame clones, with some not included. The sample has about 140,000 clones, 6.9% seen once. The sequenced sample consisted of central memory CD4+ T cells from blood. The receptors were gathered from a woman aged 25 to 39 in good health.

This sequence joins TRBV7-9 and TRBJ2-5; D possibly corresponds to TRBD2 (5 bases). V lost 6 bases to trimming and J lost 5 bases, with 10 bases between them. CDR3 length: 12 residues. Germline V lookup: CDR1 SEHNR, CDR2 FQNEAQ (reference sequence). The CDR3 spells CASRPGWETQYF. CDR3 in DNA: TGTGCCAGCAGACCGGGGTGGGAGACCCAGTACTTC.

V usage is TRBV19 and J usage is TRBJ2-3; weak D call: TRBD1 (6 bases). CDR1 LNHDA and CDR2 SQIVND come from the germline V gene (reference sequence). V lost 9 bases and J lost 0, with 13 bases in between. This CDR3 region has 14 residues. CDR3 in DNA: TGTGCCAGCCGAGCGGACAGCAGCACAGATACGCAGTATTTT. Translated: CASRADSSTDTQYF.

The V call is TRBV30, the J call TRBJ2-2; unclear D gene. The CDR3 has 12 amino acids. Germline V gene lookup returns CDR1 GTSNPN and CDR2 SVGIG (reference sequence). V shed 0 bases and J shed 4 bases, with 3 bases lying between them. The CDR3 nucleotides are TGTGCCTGGAGTGTCTTCACCGGGGAGCTGTTTTTT. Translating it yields CAWSVFTGELFF.

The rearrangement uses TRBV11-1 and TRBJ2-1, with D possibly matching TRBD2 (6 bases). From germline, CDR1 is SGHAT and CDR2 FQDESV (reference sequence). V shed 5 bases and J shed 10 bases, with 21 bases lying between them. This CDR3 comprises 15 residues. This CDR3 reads CASSISRDSPREQFF. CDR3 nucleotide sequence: TGTGCCAGCAGCATCAGCCGGGACTCTCCCCGGGAGCAGTTCTTC.

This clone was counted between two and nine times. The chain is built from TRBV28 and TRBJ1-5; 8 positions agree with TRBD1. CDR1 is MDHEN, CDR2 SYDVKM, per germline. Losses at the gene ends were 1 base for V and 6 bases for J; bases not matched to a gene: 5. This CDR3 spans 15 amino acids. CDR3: CASSLSRGLVQPQHF. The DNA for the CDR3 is TGTGCCAGCAGTTTATCCAGGGGGCTGGTTCAGCCCCAGCATTTT.

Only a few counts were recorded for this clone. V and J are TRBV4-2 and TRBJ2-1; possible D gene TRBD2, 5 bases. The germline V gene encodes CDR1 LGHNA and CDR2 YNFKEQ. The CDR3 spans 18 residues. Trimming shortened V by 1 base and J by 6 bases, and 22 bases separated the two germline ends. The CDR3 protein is CASSQVSGAAVTPNEQFF. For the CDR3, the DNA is TGTGCCAGCAGCCAAGTATCAGGAGCGGCAGTAACCCCCAATGAGCAGTTCTTC.

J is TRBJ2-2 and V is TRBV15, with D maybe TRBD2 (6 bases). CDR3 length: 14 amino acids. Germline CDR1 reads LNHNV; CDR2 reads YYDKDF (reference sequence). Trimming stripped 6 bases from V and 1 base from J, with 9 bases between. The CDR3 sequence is CATSSGGNTGELFF. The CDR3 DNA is TGTGCCACCAGTTCCGGGGGGAACACCGGGGAGCTGTTTTTT. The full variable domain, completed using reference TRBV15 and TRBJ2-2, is DAMVIQNPRYQVTQFGKPVTLSCSQTLNHNVMYWYQQKSSQAPKLLFHYYDKDFNNEADTPDNFQSRRPNTSFCFLDIRSPGLGDTAMYLCATSSGGNTGELFFGEGSRLTVL.

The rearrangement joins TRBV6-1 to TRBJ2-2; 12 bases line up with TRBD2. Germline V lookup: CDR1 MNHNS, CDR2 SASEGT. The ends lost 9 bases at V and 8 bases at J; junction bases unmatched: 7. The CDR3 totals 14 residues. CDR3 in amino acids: CASGLAGSRGELFF. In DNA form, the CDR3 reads TGTGCCAGTGGACTAGCGGGATCGAGAGGGGAGCTGTTTTTT.

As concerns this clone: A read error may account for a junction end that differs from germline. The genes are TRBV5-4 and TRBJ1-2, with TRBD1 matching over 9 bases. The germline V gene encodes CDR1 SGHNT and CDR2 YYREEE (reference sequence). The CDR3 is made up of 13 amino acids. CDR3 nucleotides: TGCGCCAGCAGCCCGGGACAGGGCCTAGGCTACACCTTC. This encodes CASSPGQGLGYTF. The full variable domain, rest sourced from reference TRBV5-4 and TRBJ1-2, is ETGVTQSPTHLIKTRGQQVTLRCSSQSGHNTVSWYQQALGQGPQFIFQYYREEENGRGNFPPRFSGLQFPNYSSELNVNALELDDSALYLCASSPGQGLGYTFGSGTRLTVV.

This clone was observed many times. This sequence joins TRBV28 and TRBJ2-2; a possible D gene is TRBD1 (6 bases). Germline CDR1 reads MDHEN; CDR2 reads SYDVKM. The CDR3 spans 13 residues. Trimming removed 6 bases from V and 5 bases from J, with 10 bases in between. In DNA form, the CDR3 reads TGTGCCAGCAGCTTTACAGGGACCGGGGAGCTGTTTTTT. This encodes CASSFTGTGELFF. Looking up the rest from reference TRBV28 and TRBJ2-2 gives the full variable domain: DVKVTQSSRYLVKRTGEKVFLECVQDMDHENMFWYRQDPGLGLRLIYFSYDVKMKEKGDIPEGYSVSREKKERFSLILESASTNQTSMYLCASSFTGTGELFFGEGSRLTVL.

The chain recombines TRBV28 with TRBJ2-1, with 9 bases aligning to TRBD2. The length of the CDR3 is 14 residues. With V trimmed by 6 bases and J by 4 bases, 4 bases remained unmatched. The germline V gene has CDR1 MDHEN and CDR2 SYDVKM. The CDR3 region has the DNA TGTGCCAGCAGAGCGGGAGGCGTATACAATGAGCAGTTCTTC. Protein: CASRAGGVYNEQFF.

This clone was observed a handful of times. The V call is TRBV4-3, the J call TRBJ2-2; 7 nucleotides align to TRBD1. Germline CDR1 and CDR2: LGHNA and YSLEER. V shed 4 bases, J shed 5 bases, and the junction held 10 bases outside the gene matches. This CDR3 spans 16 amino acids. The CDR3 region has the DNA TGCGCCAGCAGCCGGAACACCGGGACAGATACCGGGGAGCTGTTTTTT. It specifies CASSRNTGTDTGELFF.

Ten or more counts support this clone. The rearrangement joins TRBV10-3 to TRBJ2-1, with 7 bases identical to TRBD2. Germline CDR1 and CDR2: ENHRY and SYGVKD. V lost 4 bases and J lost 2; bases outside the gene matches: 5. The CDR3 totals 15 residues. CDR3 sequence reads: CAISGSSGTYNEQFF. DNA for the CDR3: TGTGCCATCAGTGGCTCTAGCGGAACCTACAATGAGCAGTTCTTC.

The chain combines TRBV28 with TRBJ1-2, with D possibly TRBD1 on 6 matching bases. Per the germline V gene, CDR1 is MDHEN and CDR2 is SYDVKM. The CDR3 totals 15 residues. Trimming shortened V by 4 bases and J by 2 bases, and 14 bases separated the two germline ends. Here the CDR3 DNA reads TGTGCCAGCAGTTCACCCAGGGGCGCAAACTATGGCTACACCTTC. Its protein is CASSSPRGANYGYTF.

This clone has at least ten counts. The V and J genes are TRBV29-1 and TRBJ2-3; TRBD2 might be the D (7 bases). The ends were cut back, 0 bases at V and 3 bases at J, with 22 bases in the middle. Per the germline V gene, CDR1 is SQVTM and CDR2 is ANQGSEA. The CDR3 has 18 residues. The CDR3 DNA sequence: TGCAGCGTTGAAGATCTTCTTGGGGGGGGCCGTACGACAGATACGCAGTATTTT. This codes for CSVEDLLGGGRTTDTQYF.

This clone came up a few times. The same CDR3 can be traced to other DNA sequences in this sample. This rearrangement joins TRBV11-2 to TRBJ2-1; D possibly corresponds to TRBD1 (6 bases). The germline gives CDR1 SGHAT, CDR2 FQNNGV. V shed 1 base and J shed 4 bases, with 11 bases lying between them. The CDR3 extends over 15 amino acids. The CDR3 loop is CASSLARGAYNEQFF. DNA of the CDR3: TGTGCCAGCAGCTTAGCCAGGGGCGCTTACAATGAGCAGTTCTTC.

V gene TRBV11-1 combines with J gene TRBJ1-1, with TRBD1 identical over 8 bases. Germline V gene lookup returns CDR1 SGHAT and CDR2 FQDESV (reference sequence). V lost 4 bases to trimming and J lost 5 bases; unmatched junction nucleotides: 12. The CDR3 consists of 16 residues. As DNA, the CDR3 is TGTGCCAGCAGCTCCCCCGTCAGGACAGGGTCGACTGAAGCTTTCTTT. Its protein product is CASSSPVRTGSTEAFF.

The DNA of the CDR3 is TGTGCCTGGGGGGCAGATGGGAATCAGCCCCAGCATTTT. Encoded protein: CAWGADGNQPQHF. The chain combines TRBV30 with TRBJ1-5; possible D gene TRBD1, 5 bases. The germline CDR1 and CDR2 sequences are GTSNPN and SVGIG (reference sequence). Trimming pared 5 bases from V and 4 bases from J, leaving 12 bases between. The CDR3 totals 13 residues. Full variable domain (rest looked up from reference TRBV30 and TRBJ1-5): SQTIHQWPATLVQPVGSPLSLECTVEGTSNPNLYWYRQAAGRGLQLLFYSVGIGQISSEVPQNLSASRPQDRQFILSSKKLLLSDSGFYLCAWGADGNQPQHFGDGTRLSIL.

The CDR3 region is CATTTSLNTDTQYF. The CDR3 region has the DNA TGTGCCACCACGACTAGCCTGAACACAGATACGCAGTATTTT. The chain recombines TRBV28 with TRBJ2-3; TRBD2 matches at 7 bases. Germline trimming cut 10 bases from V and 2 bases from J; bases unmatched to any gene: 9. Germline values: CDR1 MDHEN, CDR2 SYDVKM. This CDR3 region has 14 residues.

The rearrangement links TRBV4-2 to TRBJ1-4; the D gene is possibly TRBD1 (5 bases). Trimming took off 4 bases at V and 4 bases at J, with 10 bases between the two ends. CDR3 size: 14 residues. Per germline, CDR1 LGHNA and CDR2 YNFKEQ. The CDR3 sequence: CASSRRQNNEKLFF. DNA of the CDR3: TGTGCCAGCAGCCGCCGACAGAATAATGAAAAACTGTTTTTT.

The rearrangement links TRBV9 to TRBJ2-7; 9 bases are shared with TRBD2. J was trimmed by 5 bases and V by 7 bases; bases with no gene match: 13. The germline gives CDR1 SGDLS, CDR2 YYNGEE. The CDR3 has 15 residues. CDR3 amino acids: CASSKGGSGSNEQYF. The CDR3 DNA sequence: TGTGCCAGCTCCAAGGGGGGTAGCGGGAGTAACGAGCAGTACTTC. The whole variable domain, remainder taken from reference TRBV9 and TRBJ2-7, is DSGVTQTPKHLITATGQRVTLRCSPRSGDLSVYWYQQSLDQGLQFLIQYYNGEERAKGNILERFSAQQFPDLHSELNLSSLELGDSALYFCASSKGGSGSNEQYFGPGTRLTVT.

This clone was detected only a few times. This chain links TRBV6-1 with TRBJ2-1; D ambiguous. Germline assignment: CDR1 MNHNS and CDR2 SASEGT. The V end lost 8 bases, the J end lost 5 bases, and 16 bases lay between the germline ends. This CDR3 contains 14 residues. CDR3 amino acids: CASEKISSNNEQFF. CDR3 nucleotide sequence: TGTGCCAGCGAAAAGATTAGTTCCAACAATGAGCAGTTCTTC.

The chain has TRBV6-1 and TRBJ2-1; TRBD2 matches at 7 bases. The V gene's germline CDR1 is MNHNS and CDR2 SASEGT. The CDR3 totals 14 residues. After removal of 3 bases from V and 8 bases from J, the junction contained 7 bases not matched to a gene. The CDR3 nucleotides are TGTGCCAGCAGTGAGGGTCGGGGGGTCTATGAGCAGTTCTTC. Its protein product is CASSEGRGVYEQFF.

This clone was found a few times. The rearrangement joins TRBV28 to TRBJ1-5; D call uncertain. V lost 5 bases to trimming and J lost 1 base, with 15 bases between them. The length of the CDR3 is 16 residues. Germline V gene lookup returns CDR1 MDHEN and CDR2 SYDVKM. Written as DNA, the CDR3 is TGTGCCAGCAGTCCCCGGGAGGTCGGAAGCAATCAGCCCCAGCATTTT. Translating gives CASSPREVGSNQPQHF.

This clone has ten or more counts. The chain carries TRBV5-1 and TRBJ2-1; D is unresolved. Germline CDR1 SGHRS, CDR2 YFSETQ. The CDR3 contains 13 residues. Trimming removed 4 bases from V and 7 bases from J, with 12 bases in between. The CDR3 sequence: CASSPSLRNEQFF. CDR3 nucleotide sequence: TGCGCCAGCAGCCCCTCCCTGCGAAATGAGCAGTTCTTC.

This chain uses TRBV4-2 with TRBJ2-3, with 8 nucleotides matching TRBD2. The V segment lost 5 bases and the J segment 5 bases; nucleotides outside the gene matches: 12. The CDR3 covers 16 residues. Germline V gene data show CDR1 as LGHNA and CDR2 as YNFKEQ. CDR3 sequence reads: CASSMGTRGVGDTQYF. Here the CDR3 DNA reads TGTGCCAGCAGCATGGGGACTAGAGGTGTCGGAGATACGCAGTATTTT.

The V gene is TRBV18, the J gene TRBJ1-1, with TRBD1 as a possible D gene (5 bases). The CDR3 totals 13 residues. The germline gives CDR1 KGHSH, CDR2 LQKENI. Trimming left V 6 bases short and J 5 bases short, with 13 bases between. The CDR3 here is CASSPNRQTEAFF. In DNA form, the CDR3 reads TGTGCCAGCTCGCCTAACAGGCAAACTGAAGCTTTCTTT.

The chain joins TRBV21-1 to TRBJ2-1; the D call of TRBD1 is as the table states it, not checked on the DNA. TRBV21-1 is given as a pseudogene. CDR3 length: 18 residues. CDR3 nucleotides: TGTGCCAGCAGGGGACAGGGGCCCCATAACCGTATAGGCAATGAGCAGTTCTTC. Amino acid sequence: CASRGQGPHNRIGNEQFF.